Shown below are 19 T cell receptor beta chains from a single sample sequenced in a study of early stage breast cancer tumors. Some clones are missing from TCRdb's copy, which holds only in-frame ones; the method was immunoSEQ multiplex PCR. The sample lists 60,000 to 80,000 clones; around 80% were seen once. The sample taken for sequencing was blood. The receptors were gathered from a person aged 55 to 69 with breast cancer.

The chain joins TRBV30 to TRBJ1-4, with D tentatively TRBD1 (6 bases). The CDR3 runs 13 residues. Germline CDR1 and CDR2: GTSNPN and SVGIG (reference sequence). V lost 4 bases to trimming and J lost 7 bases, with 13 bases between them. CDR3 amino acids: CAWNLGAGEKLFF. CDR3 DNA sequence: TGTGCCTGGAACCTGGGGGCGGGTGAAAAACTGTTTTTT.

The chain links TRBV9 to TRBJ2-1; 8 bases are a match to TRBD2. Unmatched junction bases numbered 12, after V lost 3 bases and J lost 7 bases. The CDR3 extends over 16 amino acids. Germline V gene data show CDR1 as SGDLS and CDR2 as YYNGEE. DNA for the CDR3: TGTGCCAGCAGCGACTGGTCGGGGGGGTCTTCTAATGAGCAGTTCTTC. It specifies CASSDWSGGSSNEQFF.

The rearrangement uses TRBV30 and TRBJ1-5; TRBD1 matches 8 bases. The CDR3 spans 16 residues. With 2 bases clipped from V and 4 bases from J, the junction kept 10 bases outside the gene matches. CDR1 is GTSNPN and CDR2 is SVGIG in the germline V gene (reference sequence). As DNA, the CDR3 is TGTGCCTGGAGTAGAACCCAGGGGGCAGGGAATCAGCCCCAGCATTTT. It yields the protein CAWSRTQGAGNQPQHF. Variable domain in full (rest from reference TRBV30 and TRBJ1-5): SQTIHQWPATLVQPVGSPLSLECTVEGTSNPNLYWYRQAAGRGLQLLFYSVGIGQISSEVPQNLSASRPQDRQFILSSKKLLLSDSGFYLCAWSRTQGAGNQPQHFGDGTRLSIL.

V is TRBV30 and J is TRBJ1-3, with no clear D. With 1 base removed from V and 12 bases from J, the gap between germline ends came to 16 bases. Germline V gene data show CDR1 as GTSNPN and CDR2 as SVGIG (reference sequence). CDR3 length: 13 residues. CDR3 residues: CAWSERAEGRIYF. Written as DNA, the CDR3 is TGTGCCTGGAGTGAGCGGGCCGAGGGCCGCATATATTTT. Together with reference TRBV30 and TRBJ1-3, the CDR3 gives the full variable domain: SQTIHQWPATLVQPVGSPLSLECTVEGTSNPNLYWYRQAAGRGLQLLFYSVGIGQISSEVPQNLSASRPQDRQFILSSKKLLLSDSGFYLCAWSERAEGRIYFGEGSWLTVV.

The chain couples TRBV7-2 to TRBJ1-2, with TRBD1 as a possible D gene (6 bases). CDR1 and CDR2 from the germline V gene are SGHTA and FQGNSA. This CDR3 is 15 amino acids long. V was shortened by 5 bases and J by 2 bases, with 15 bases between the two germline ends. Here the CDR3 reads CASSLHRVANYGYTF. The CDR3 DNA is TGTGCCAGCAGCCTCCACAGGGTTGCGAACTATGGCTACACCTTC.

This clone was seen only a few times. Because the CDR3's place on the DNA is in doubt, the DNA is left out and the CDR3 is given as listed by TCRdb. J is TRBJ2-7 and V is TRBV30; the table's D call of TRBD1 was not tested on the DNA. The CDR3 adds up to 12 amino acids, both ends counted. Looked up from germline, CDR1 is GTSNPN and CDR2 is SVGIG (reference sequence). CDR3 residues: CAWSVGTGAEYF.

The rearrangement joins TRBV25-1 to TRBJ2-1, with 9 bases fitting TRBD2. Germline CDR1 and CDR2: MGHDK and SYGVNS. Losses at the gene ends were 2 bases for V and 7 bases for J; bases not matched to a gene: 9. This CDR3 contains 16 residues. CDR3 nucleotides: TGTGCCAGCAGTGAAATTCGTTCTAGCGGGACTAATGAGCAGTTCTTC. Residues: CASSEIRSSGTNEQFF. Full variable domain (missing parts from reference TRBV25-1 and TRBJ2-1): EADIYQTPRYLVIGTGKKITLECSQTMGHDKMYWYQQDPGMELHLIHYSYGVNSTEKGDLSSESTVSRIRTEHFPLTLESARPSHTSQYLCASSEIRSSGTNEQFFGPGTRLTVL.

V is TRBV5-5 and J is TRBJ2-1; D gene unclear. CDR3 length: 18 residues. The germline CDR1 and CDR2 sequences are SGHKS and YYEKEE (reference sequence). V was cut by 0 bases and J by 7 bases, with 23 bases left in between. CDR3 in DNA: TGTGCCAGCAGCTTGGCTACCCTTCTCGTGACTGGTCGGAATGAGCAGTTCTTC. This codes for CASSLATLLVTGRNEQFF.

The rearrangement joins TRBV21-1 to TRBJ2-3; the D call TRBD2 from the table was never checked on the DNA. TRBV21-1 is termed a pseudogene. This CDR3 contains 15 residues. CDR3 in DNA: TGTGCCAGCAGCTTCCAGCGGGTAAGCACAGATACGCAGTATTTT. This translates into CASSFQRVSTDTQYF.

This clone was counted only a few times. The chain carries TRBV5-1 and TRBJ1-1; 8 bases line up with TRBD1. The CDR3 contains 14 residues. CDR1 SGHRS and CDR2 YFSETQ come from the germline V gene. With 4 bases clipped from V and 4 bases from J, the junction kept 6 bases outside the gene matches. The DNA for the CDR3 is TGCGCCAGCAGCGATACAGGGGGGACCACTGAAGCTTTCTTT. Protein sequence: CASSDTGGTTEAFF.

This chain uses TRBV5-4 with TRBJ2-5; D uncertain. V lost 3 bases and J lost 4, with 10 bases in between. Germline V gene sequence: CDR1 SGHNT, CDR2 YYREEE (reference sequence). The CDR3 spans 13 residues. CDR3 loop: CASSSQTGETQYF. For the CDR3, the DNA is TGTGCCAGCAGCTCCCAGACGGGAGAGACCCAGTACTTC.

The chain is built from TRBV7-3 and TRBJ1-2; perhaps TRBD1 as D (5 bases). V lost 5 bases, J lost 6 bases, and 16 bases lay in between. The CDR3 loop spans 14 amino acids. The germline CDR1 and CDR2 sequences are SGHTA and FQGTGA. The CDR3 spells CASSQNRAGDGYTF. CDR3 DNA: TGTGCCAGCAGCCAAAACCGGGCGGGGGATGGCTACACCTTC.

This sequence joins TRBV6-5 and TRBJ2-3; D is perhaps TRBD2 (5 bases). The CDR3 consists of 16 residues. Trimming removed 2 bases at V and 7 bases at J, with 19 bases between. In germline, CDR1 is MNHEY, CDR2 SVGAGI. The chain's CDR3 is CASSYMGVGVGNTQYF. DNA of the CDR3: TGTGCCAGCAGTTACATGGGAGTCGGAGTCGGGAATACGCAGTATTTT.

The rearrangement joins TRBV9 to TRBJ2-1; 9 bases agree with TRBD2. CDR1 and CDR2 (germline): SGDLS, YYNGEE. This CDR3 has 16 residues. V gave up 0 bases and J gave up 10 bases; unmatched junction bases: 11. CDR3 loop: CASSVVPSGIPPEQFF. As DNA, the CDR3 is TGTGCCAGCAGCGTAGTGCCTAGCGGGATCCCGCCCGAGCAGTTCTTC.

This clone has only a few counts. The chain recombines TRBV28 with TRBJ1-2; 11 positions agree with TRBD1. This CDR3 contains 19 residues. With V trimmed by 3 bases and J by 4 bases, 16 bases remained unmatched. CDR1 is MDHEN, CDR2 SYDVKM, per germline. CDR3 coding DNA: TGTGCCAGCAGTTTGGCCGAAGGGACAGGGGGAGACCTGCGCTATGGCTACACCTTC. Translated, it gives CASSLAEGTGGDLRYGYTF.

This clone showed up just a few times. The chain couples TRBV28 to TRBJ1-5; D ambiguous. This CDR3 is 12 amino acids long. The V gene lost 4 bases and the J gene lost 11 bases, with 12 bases spanning the gap. Germline CDR1 and CDR2: MDHEN and SYDVKM. The CDR3 spells CASSSYVAAQHF. CDR3 sequence (DNA): TGTGCCAGCAGTTCCTACGTCGCGGCCCAGCATTTT.

This clone turned up a few times. The rearrangement links TRBV11-2 to TRBJ2-7, with D perhaps TRBD2 (7 bases). The CDR3 has 15 residues. The germline V and J ends were trimmed by 5 bases and 3 bases, with 17 bases remaining between them. Germline lookup yields CDR1 SGHAT and CDR2 FQNNGV. The CDR3: CASSPRGGIDYEQYF. CDR3 nucleotides: TGTGCCAGCAGCCCAAGGGGGGGGATTGACTACGAGCAGTACTTC. Filled out from reference TRBV11-2 and TRBJ2-7, the complete variable domain reads EAGVAQSPRYKIIEKRQSVAFWCNPISGHATLYWYQQILGQGPKLLIQFQNNGVVDDSQLPKDRFSAERLKGVDSTLKIQPAKLEDSAVYLCASSPRGGIDYEQYFGPGTRLTVT.

The V and J genes are TRBV5-1 and TRBJ2-2, with 8 bases fitting TRBD1. The V gene's germline CDR1 is SGHRS and CDR2 YFSETQ. The CDR3 consists of 15 residues. Unmatched junction bases numbered 6, after V lost 4 bases and J lost 4 bases. The chain's CDR3 is CASSPRQGSTGELFF. In nucleotides, the CDR3 is TGCGCCAGCAGCCCCCGACAGGGGAGCACCGGGGAGCTGTTTTTT.

The J gene is TRBJ2-7, the V gene TRBV19; D remains ambiguous. CDR1 is LNHDA and CDR2 is SQIVND in the germline V gene (reference sequence). The CDR3 has 13 residues. V dropped 10 bases and J dropped 6 bases, with 19 bases sitting between them. CDR3 protein: CATLRRSDGEQYF. The CDR3 nucleotides read TGTGCCACCCTCCGCAGGTCCGACGGCGAGCAGTACTTC.